These 26 T cell receptor beta chains originate from one sample sequenced in a study of T cells in Graves' hyperthyroidism and ophthalmopathy. Authors of the study amplified TCR beta CDR3 regions from RNA transcripts. The primer set for the first-round RT-PCR of the TCR CDR3 was HTBI. TCRdb analysed the multiplex PCR reads with MiXCR anew, one entry per CDR3 protein. The top ten clones hold roughly 10% of a sample with hundreds of thousands of distinct CDR3 sequences, 12% to 15% of them seen once. Sequenced input: blood. These receptors were taken from a young woman with Graves' hyperthyroidism.

Only one count was recorded for this clonotype. The chain employs TRBV5-1 and TRBJ2-7, with a tentative D call TRBD2 (6 bases). Germline lookup yields CDR1 SGHRS and CDR2 YFSETQ. V gave up 3 bases and J gave up 9 bases, with 13 bases separating them. This CDR3 is built from 12 residues. DNA for the CDR3: TGCGCCAGCAGCTACGGAGGGCCCGGGCAGTACTTC. This sequence encodes CASSYGGPGQYF.

This clonotype was found a few times. The chain carries TRBV30 and TRBJ1-2; D unclear. The CDR3 loop spans 14 amino acids. CDR1 is GTSNPN and CDR2 is SVGIG in the germline V gene (reference sequence). Trimming removed 3 bases at V and 5 bases at J, with 16 bases between. CDR3 protein: CAWRGQENVYGYTF. The CDR3 DNA reads TGTGCCTGGAGAGGCCAGGAAAACGTGTATGGCTACACCTTC.

This clonotype was picked up many times. V usage is TRBV12-3 or TRBV12-4 and J usage is TRBJ1-5; 9 bases fit TRBD1. This CDR3 has 14 amino acids. The J segment lost 8 bases and the V segment lost 3 bases, leaving 5 bases of the junction unmatched. CDR3 sequence (DNA): TGTGCCAGCAGTTTTACTGGGACAGGGAAGCCCCAGCATTTT. The encoded protein is CASSFTGTGKPQHF.

This chain links TRBV19 with TRBJ1-2, with TRBD1 identical over 9 bases. The CDR3 covers 16 residues. Germline V gene sequence: CDR1 LNHDA, CDR2 SQIVND (reference sequence). J gave up 4 bases and V 4 bases, and 10 bases lay outside the gene matches. CDR3 DNA sequence: TGTGCCAGTAGTACCCAAACAGGGGGCGGCTCCTATGGCTACACCTTC. Protein: CASSTQTGGGSYGYTF. The full variable domain, with the rest looked up from reference TRBV19 and TRBJ1-2, is DGGITQSPKYLFRKEGQNVTLSCEQNLNHDAMYWYRQDPGQGLRLIYYSQIVNDFQKGDIAEGYSVSREKKESFPLTVTSAQKNPTAFYLCASSTQTGGGSYGYTFGSGTRLTVV.

This clonotype was seen many times. This chain links TRBV7-2 with TRBJ2-7; D unresolved. The CDR3 spans 12 residues. Looked up from germline, CDR1 is SGHTA and CDR2 is FQGNSA. The V end lost 0 bases, the J end lost 5 bases, and 5 bases lay between the germline ends. The CDR3 here is CASSLAINEQYF. CDR3 DNA: TGTGCCAGCAGCTTAGCTATCAACGAGCAGTACTTC.

This chain uses TRBV6-4 with TRBJ2-3; TRBD1 matches 11 bases. The CDR3 extends over 15 amino acids. Germline V gives CDR1 MRHNA, CDR2 SNTAGT. Unmatched junction bases numbered 7, after V lost 6 bases and J lost 5 bases. The CDR3 bases are TGTGCCAGCAGCCACGGGACAGGGGGTGAAGATACGCAGTATTTT. Translating it yields CASSHGTGGEDTQYF.

This clonotype has at least ten counts. The chain employs TRBV3-1 and TRBJ1-5, with TRBD1 matching over 9 bases. V lost 6 bases, J lost 5 bases, and 5 bases stayed unmatched. This CDR3 is 14 amino acids long. Germline V CDR1 and CDR2: LGHDT, YNNKEL (reference sequence). The CDR3 DNA sequence: TGTGCCAGCAGTATCGGACAGGGGTATCAGCCCCAGCATTTT. It is translated as CASSIGQGYQPQHF.

This clonotype occurred many times. The chain recombines TRBV6-1 with TRBJ2-7, with 9 bases that match TRBD1. The CDR3 has 12 residues. Per the germline V gene, CDR1 is MNHNS and CDR2 is SASEGT. Trimming took 5 bases from V and 5 from J; bases not matched to a gene: 1. The CDR3 DNA reads as TGTGCCAGCAGTAGACAGGGGGACGAGCAGTACTTC. It encodes CASSRQGDEQYF.

This clonotype has just a few counts. The J gene is TRBJ2-7, the V gene TRBV28; no reliable D call. The CDR3 consists of 15 residues. Germline V gene sequence: CDR1 MDHEN, CDR2 SYDVKM. V lost 5 bases and J lost 5, with 19 bases in between. CDR3 in DNA: TGTGCCAGCAGTCCCCCTTCATTGGGTGCGAACGAGCAGTACTTC. This gives the protein CASSPPSLGANEQYF.

This clonotype was detected ten times or more. Written as DNA, the CDR3 is TGTGCCAGCAGTTACGACGGGATTGGCTATGGCTACACCTTC. Its translation: CASSYDGIGYGYTF. The rearrangement uses TRBV6-5 and TRBJ1-2; D gene ambiguous. V lost 2 bases, J lost 4 bases, and 11 bases lay in between. Germline CDR1 reads MNHEY; CDR2 reads SVGAGI. The CDR3 consists of 14 residues.

This clonotype was picked up a small number of times. The V gene is TRBV20-1, the J gene TRBJ2-6; D might be TRBD1 or TRBD2, each matching 5 bases. V lost 6 bases to trimming and J lost 0 bases, with 15 bases between them. The CDR3 loop spans 16 amino acids. Germline CDR1 and CDR2: DFQATT and SNEGSKA (reference sequence). CDR3 in DNA: TGCAGTGCCGAGTCGGGACCTACCTCTGGGGCCAACGTCCTGACTTTC. Protein: CSAESGPTSGANVLTF.

Worth noting for this clonotype: The junction shows a germline mismatch at one end, possibly a read error. This sequence joins TRBV3-1 and TRBJ1-3; unclear D gene. Germline assignment: CDR1 LGHDT and CDR2 YNNKEL (reference sequence). This CDR3 has 13 residues. CDR3 in amino acids: CAGSHRGGNTIYF. CDR3 bases: TGTGCCGGCAGCCACCGAGGGGGAAACACCATATATTTT.

This clonotype was picked up many times. This sequence joins TRBV20-1 and TRBJ2-7; 11 nucleotides align to TRBD2. CDR3 length: 20 residues. In germline, CDR1 is DFQATT, CDR2 SNEGSKA (reference sequence). J gave up 2 bases and V 3 bases, and 21 bases lay outside the gene matches. This CDR3 reads CSASSGGRGKPGLAAYEQYF. The CDR3 DNA follows: TGCAGTGCTAGTTCGGGGGGCCGGGGGAAACCGGGACTAGCGGCCTACGAGCAGTACTTC.

At least ten counts were recorded for this clonotype. Relative to the germline gene, one junction end is altered; a read error may explain this. The chain employs TRBV18 and TRBJ2-2; D unclear. Germline V gene sequence: CDR1 KGHSH, CDR2 LQKENI. The CDR3 has 16 amino acids. CDR3 protein: CASPPRRSAGTGELFF. The CDR3 region has the DNA TGTGCCAGCCCACCACGGCGGAGCGCTGGGACCGGGGAGCTGTTTTTT.

This clonotype has more than one count but fewer than ten. J is TRBJ2-1 and V is TRBV20-1; TRBD2 matches 13 bases. The CDR3 runs to 20 residues. The V and J ends lost 3 bases and 2 bases, in that order; junction bases with no gene match: 16. Germline assignment: CDR1 DFQATT and CDR2 SNEGSKA (reference sequence). CDR3 sequence (DNA): TGCAGTGCTAGTGGGGGAAGGACTAGCGGGAGAGGGAGTACCTACAATGAGCAGTTCTTC. This codes for CSASGGRTSGRGSTYNEQFF.

This clonotype was found once. This sequence joins TRBV4-1 and TRBJ2-7; D gene ambiguous. Trimming took 4 bases from V and 7 from J, leaving 17 bases between them. This CDR3 spans 14 amino acids. Germline V gives CDR1 MGHRA, CDR2 YSYEKL. The CDR3 DNA is TGCGCCAGCAGCCTTCTACCCGGTTCTAGGGAGCAGTACTTC. Its protein is CASSLLPGSREQYF.

This clonotype has only a few counts. The chain is built from TRBV12-3 or TRBV12-4 and TRBJ2-7; 8 bases align to TRBD1. J gave up 9 bases and V 5 bases, and 12 bases lay outside the gene matches. The CDR3 length is 14 residues. The CDR3 spells CASSRRTGMNGQYF. In DNA, the CDR3 is TGTGCCAGCAGTCGACGGACAGGGATGAACGGGCAGTACTTC.

At least ten counts were recorded for this clonotype. V gene TRBV7-3 combines with J gene TRBJ1-1; 7 positions match TRBD1. The V gene's germline CDR1 is SGHTA and CDR2 FQGTGA. Trimming removed 6 bases from V and 0 bases from J; junction bases left unmatched: 4. This CDR3 comprises 14 residues. CDR3 sequence (DNA): TGTGCCAGCAGTGAGGGACAGCTGAACACTGAAGCTTTCTTT. The encoded protein is CASSEGQLNTEAFF.

The genes are TRBV19 and TRBJ2-7; TRBD1 agrees at 9 bases. V trimming: 5 bases; J trimming: 6 bases; junction bases outside the gene matches: 11. The germline V gene has CDR1 LNHDA and CDR2 SQIVND (reference sequence). The CDR3 contains 15 residues. The DNA of the CDR3 is TGTGCCAGTAGTCTCCCTCTGGGACAGGGAGCCGAGCAGTACTTC. Its protein is CASSLPLGQGAEQYF.

This clonotype was detected only a few times. V is TRBV24-1 and J is TRBJ2-7, with D unresolved. Trimming took off 9 bases at V and 5 bases at J, with 16 bases between the two ends. Per germline, CDR1 KGHDR and CDR2 SFDVKD. CDR3 length: 13 amino acids. CDR3 in amino acids: CATQKSPIHEQYF. CDR3 coding DNA: TGTGCCACCCAAAAGAGCCCCATACACGAGCAGTACTTC.

This clonotype has just a few counts. The CDR3 protein is CASSSDILFDSNQPQHF. As DNA, the CDR3 is TGTGCCAGCAGCTCAGACATTTTGTTCGATAGCAATCAGCCCCAGCATTTT. This rearrangement joins TRBV7-9 to TRBJ1-5; D gene ambiguous. CDR1 and CDR2 (germline): SEHNR, FQNEAQ (reference sequence). The CDR3 covers 17 residues. Trimming left V 4 bases short and J 0 bases short, with 16 bases between. Filled out from reference TRBV7-9 and TRBJ1-5, the complete variable domain reads DTGVSQNPRHKITKRGQNVTFRCDPISEHNRLYWYRQTLGQGPEFLTYFQNEAQLEKSRLLSDRFSAERPKGSFSTLEIQRTEQGDSAMYLCASSSDILFDSNQPQHFGDGTRLSIL.

The sample holds many counts of this clonotype. V gene TRBV6-6 combines with J gene TRBJ1-6, with D possibly matching TRBD1 (5 bases). In germline, CDR1 is MNHNY, CDR2 SVGAGI (reference sequence). The CDR3 is 15 amino acids. The V and J ends lost 3 bases and 6 bases respectively, with 12 bases between them. The CDR3 loop reads CASSYSARVNSPLHF. For the CDR3, the DNA is TGTGCCAGCAGTTATTCGGCCAGGGTTAATTCACCCCTCCACTTT.

This clonotype has ten or more counts. This sequence joins TRBV27 and TRBJ2-3, with D perhaps TRBD2 (6 bases). Germline assignment: CDR1 MNHEY and CDR2 SMNVEV (reference sequence). The V gene lost 8 bases and the J gene lost 0 bases, with 15 bases spanning the gap. This CDR3 contains 15 residues. The CDR3 sequence: CASVSSGLSTDTQYF. CDR3 in DNA: TGTGCCAGCGTCAGTAGCGGCCTAAGCACAGATACGCAGTATTTT.

The genes are TRBV7-9 and TRBJ1-1; no definite D call. V lost 6 bases and J lost 4, with 15 bases in between. The CDR3 has 14 amino acids. The germline V gene encodes CDR1 SEHNR and CDR2 FQNEAQ (reference sequence). CDR3 protein: CASRLLPETTEAFF. The CDR3 bases are TGTGCCAGCAGATTGCTCCCGGAGACCACTGAAGCTTTCTTT.

This clonotype turned up a few times. The rearrangement links TRBV2 to TRBJ1-1; perhaps TRBD1 as D (6 bases). Per germline, CDR1 SNHLY and CDR2 FYNNEI. The V and J ends lost 6 bases and 4 bases respectively, with 12 bases between them. CDR3 size: 13 residues. CDR3 nucleotides: TGTGCCAGCAGAGGAACAGGGCTCACTGAAGCTTTCTTT. This sequence encodes CASRGTGLTEAFF.

The CDR3 nucleotides are TGCAGTGCTAGCCCCGGGGGGGCTGCGGCCAAAAACATTCAGTACTTC. It translates to CSASPGGAAAKNIQYF. The chain is built from TRBV20-1 and TRBJ2-4, with 8 bases fitting TRBD2. V shed 3 bases and J 1 base; nucleotides not matched to a gene: 8. The germline V gene encodes CDR1 DFQATT and CDR2 SNEGSKA (reference sequence). The CDR3 runs 16 residues.